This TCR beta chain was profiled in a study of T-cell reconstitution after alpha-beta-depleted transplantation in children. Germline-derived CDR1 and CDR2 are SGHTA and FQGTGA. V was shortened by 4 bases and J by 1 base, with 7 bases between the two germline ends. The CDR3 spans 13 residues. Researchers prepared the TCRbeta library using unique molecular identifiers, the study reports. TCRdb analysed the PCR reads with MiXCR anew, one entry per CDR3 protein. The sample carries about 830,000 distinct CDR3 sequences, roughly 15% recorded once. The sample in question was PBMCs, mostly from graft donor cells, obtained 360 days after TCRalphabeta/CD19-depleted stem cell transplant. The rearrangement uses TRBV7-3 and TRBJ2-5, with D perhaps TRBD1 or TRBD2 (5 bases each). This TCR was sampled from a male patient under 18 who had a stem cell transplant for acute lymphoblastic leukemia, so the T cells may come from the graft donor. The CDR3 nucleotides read TGTGCCAGCAGCTATGGGACCCAAGAGACCCAGTACTTC. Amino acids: CASSYGTQETQYF.